The clone carrying this T cell receptor (beta chain) was counted ten times or more. What it binds is not known. The TCR beta CDR3 regions underwent amplification using RNA transcripts as the source. The primer set for the first-round RT-PCR of the TCR CDR3 was HTBI. One entry per CDR3 protein, called by TCRdb with MiXCR from the multiplex PCR reads. The table shows hundreds of thousands of distinct CDR3 sequences, with roughly 14% occurring only once. The source of the sample is a study of T cells in Graves' hyperthyroidism and ophthalmopathy. The overall study: Pretreatment peripheral blood was obtained at initial diagnosis. Study-wide results and limits: In validation, the model predicted ophthalmopathy. These predictions came a median roughly 6.5 months before onset. Researchers found most expanded thyroid clonotypes above 0.001 in blood as well.

Trimming at V came to 0 bases and at J to 5 bases, leaving 6 bases not matched to a gene. The length of the CDR3 is 15 residues. Germline CDR1 and CDR2: SGHRS and YFSETQ. Researchers barred patients who had uncontrolled infection, other autoimmune disease, pregnancy or lactation. The receptor was derived from a middle-aged woman with Graves' ophthalmopathy. The chain couples TRBV5-1 to TRBJ1-1, with TRBD1 matching 8 bases. The sequenced sample consisted of blood. CDR3 region: CASSLGNRGRTEAFF. The CDR3 bases are TGCGCCAGCAGCTTGGGAAACAGGGGGAGAACTGAAGCTTTCTTT. Looking up the rest from reference TRBV5-1 and TRBJ1-1 gives the full variable domain: KAGVTQTPRYLIKTRGQQVTLSCSPISGHRSVSWYQQTPGQGLQFLFEYFSETQRNKGNFPGRFSGRQFSNSRSEMNVSTLELGDSALYLCASSLGNRGRTEAFFGQGTRLTVV.